A single sample gave rise to the 22 T cell receptor beta chains below, sequenced in a study of beta chain features in type 1 diabetes. General study points: Moderate but significant shortening of TCRB CDR3s was recorded in all four CD4+ subsets from Type 1 diabetes patients.

All of the isolated RNA was reverse transcribed, so expressed TCRB transcripts were sequenced. The method was immunoSEQ multiplex PCR; TCRdb's version includes in-frame clones alone and lacks a portion of them. The sample records more than 200,000 clones, roughly 17% being singletons. No antigen has been identified for these receptors. What was sequenced was naive CD4+ T cells from blood. The receptors shown here come from a man aged 25 to 40 with type 1 diabetes.

This chain connects TRBV29-1 to TRBJ2-1; 8 bases line up with TRBD2. CDR1 is SQVTM, CDR2 ANQGSEA, per germline. The ends lost 4 bases at V and 1 base at J; junction bases unmatched: 9. This CDR3 comprises 16 residues. CDR3 loop: CSVAVSGIGSYNEQFF. DNA for the CDR3: TGCAGCGTTGCGGTTAGCGGGATTGGATCCTACAATGAGCAGTTCTTC.

This clone was seen more than once but under ten times. In the same sample, other DNA sequences code for this CDR3. J is TRBJ2-7 and V is TRBV30, with a possible D match to TRBD1 (6 bases). Trimming cost V 0 bases and J 2 bases, with 8 bases left between them. The CDR3 covers 13 residues. The germline CDR1 and CDR2 sequences are GTSNPN and SVGIG (reference sequence). DNA of the CDR3: TGTGCCTGGAGTGTAGCAGGGGCCTACGAGCAGTACTTC. Its protein is CAWSVAGAYEQYF.

The chain carries TRBV7-9 and TRBJ2-1; 11 nucleotides match TRBD2. CDR1 SEHNR and CDR2 FQNEAQ come from the germline V gene (reference sequence). This CDR3 has 16 residues. Trimming at V came to 2 bases and at J to 6 bases, leaving 6 bases not matched to a gene. This CDR3 reads CASSLLGLAGRNEQFF. The CDR3 DNA reads as TGTGCCAGCAGCTTATTAGGACTAGCGGGTCGCAATGAGCAGTTCTTC.

The J gene is TRBJ2-1, the V gene TRBV2; a possible D gene is TRBD2 (5 bases). From germline, CDR1 is SNHLY and CDR2 FYNNEI. The CDR3 contains 13 residues. V was trimmed by 5 bases and J by 4 bases, leaving 9 bases between them. CDR3 region: CASSPAVYNEQFF. The CDR3 DNA reads as TGTGCCAGCAGTCCAGCGGTTTACAATGAGCAGTTCTTC.

The chain links TRBV27 to TRBJ1-3, with D tentatively TRBD1 (5 bases). V was trimmed by 4 bases and J by 2 bases, leaving 9 bases between them. There are 14 residues in the CDR3. In germline, CDR1 is MNHEY, CDR2 SMNVEV (reference sequence). The CDR3 sequence: CASSYRQPGNTIYF. CDR3 bases: TGTGCCAGCAGTTACCGACAGCCTGGAAACACCATATATTTT.

J is TRBJ2-7 and V is TRBV29-1, with D possibly matching TRBD1 (6 bases). This CDR3 has 15 residues. Per germline, CDR1 SQVTM and CDR2 ANQGSEA. V was trimmed by 4 bases and J by 8 bases, leaving 24 bases between them. In nucleotides, the CDR3 is TGCAGCGTTGGTACCCCCTCCCCAGGACAGTACCAGCAGTACTTC. Its translation: CSVGTPSPGQYQQYF.

The chain combines TRBV5-1 with TRBJ2-5; 7 bases agree with TRBD1. V trimming: 4 bases; J trimming: 2 bases; junction bases outside the gene matches: 5. This CDR3 has 14 residues. Germline assignment: CDR1 SGHRS and CDR2 YFSETQ. CDR3 in DNA: TGCGCCAGCAGCCAAGGGACAGCACAAGAGACCCAGTACTTC. Translated, it gives CASSQGTAQETQYF.

This clone has more than one count but fewer than ten. The chain joins TRBV28 to TRBJ2-7, with a possible D match to TRBD1 (5 bases). Per the germline V gene, CDR1 is MDHEN and CDR2 is SYDVKM. The length of the CDR3 is 15 residues. With 6 bases removed from V and 0 bases from J, the gap between germline ends came to 15 bases. The CDR3 DNA is TGTGCCAGCAGGCGGACCCCCAGGGACTCCTACGAGCAGTACTTC. This gives the protein CASRRTPRDSYEQYF.

To note about this clone: Different DNA sequences within this sample yield the same CDR3. The CDR3 protein is CASSSTGRETQYF. CDR3 sequence (DNA): TGTGCCAGCAGTTCCACCGGGCGAGAGACCCAGTACTTC. The chain has TRBV28 and TRBJ2-5; no clear D. CDR1 MDHEN and CDR2 SYDVKM come from the germline V gene. The CDR3 has 13 amino acids. The ends were cut back, 4 bases at V and 4 bases at J, with 10 bases in the middle.

The rearrangement joins TRBV7-9 to TRBJ2-5; 7 bases map to TRBD1. The CDR3 is 13 residues long. J was trimmed by 3 bases and V by 2 bases; bases with no gene match: 0. Germline-derived CDR1 and CDR2 are SEHNR and FQNEAQ (reference sequence). CDR3 nucleotide sequence: TGTGCCAGCAGCTTAACAGGGGAAGAGACCCAGTACTTC. Its protein is CASSLTGEETQYF.

V is TRBV29-1 and J is TRBJ2-1; no reliable D call. This CDR3 has 12 residues. Per the germline V gene, CDR1 is SQVTM and CDR2 is ANQGSEA. Trimming pared 7 bases from V and 3 bases from J, leaving 10 bases between. CDR3 sequence reads: CSGARSYNEQFF. In DNA form, the CDR3 reads TGCAGCGGAGCGAGGAGCTACAATGAGCAGTTCTTC.

CDR3 sequence: CASSQSGLPTGETQYF. The CDR3 region has the DNA TGCGCCAGCAGTCAATCGGGGTTACCGACGGGAGAGACCCAGTACTTC. The chain employs TRBV23-1 and TRBJ2-5; the D is unclear. TRBV23-1 is treated as an ORF (open reading frame) with a function not yet certain. V gave up 0 bases and J gave up 4 bases, with 15 bases separating them. The CDR3 contains 16 residues.

Written as DNA, the CDR3 is TGTGCCAGCAGCGTAGACCCAACAGGGAATTCAATATCCTACAATGAGCAGTTCTTC. This codes for CASSVDPTGNSISYNEQFF. V is TRBV9 and J is TRBJ2-1, with D possibly matching TRBD1 (6 bases). Germline loops: CDR1 SGDLS, CDR2 YYNGEE. V was cut by 0 bases and J by 1 base, with 20 bases left in between. The CDR3 totals 19 residues.

With regard to this clone: An end of the junction does not agree with germline; a read error may underlie this. The V call is TRBV7-2, the J call TRBJ2-6; D gene uncertain. Looked up from germline, CDR1 is SGHTA and CDR2 is FQGNSA. This CDR3 has 15 residues. The CDR3 DNA follows: TGTGCCAGCAGCTTACATACCTCTAGGGCCAACGTCCTGACTTTC. Protein sequence: CASSLHTSRANVLTF.

This clone turned up a few times. CDR3: CASSHTPSLTYEQYF. The CDR3 DNA follows: TGTGCCAGCAGCCATACCCCCAGCCTCACCTACGAGCAGTACTTC. V gene TRBV14 combines with J gene TRBJ2-7; D is undetermined. Trimming took 3 bases from V and 2 from J, leaving 14 bases between them. In germline, CDR1 is SGHDN, CDR2 FVKESK. The CDR3 runs 15 residues. The full variable domain, completed using reference TRBV14 and TRBJ2-7, is EAGVTQFPSHSVIEKGQTVTLRCDPISGHDNLYWYRRVMGKEIKFLLHFVKESKQDESGMPNNRFLAERTGGTYSTLKVQPAELEDSGVYFCASSHTPSLTYEQYFGPGTRLTVT.

The gene calls are TRBV29-1 and TRBJ2-1; a weak D match, TRBD2 (6 bases). The CDR3 length is 12 residues. Germline assignment: CDR1 SQVTM and CDR2 ANQGSEA. Trimming took off 4 bases at V and 7 bases at J, with 11 bases between the two ends. CDR3 DNA: TGCAGCGTTGTTGGGGACTGGAATGAGCAGTTCTTC. It specifies CSVVGDWNEQFF.

The sample holds a few counts of this clone. The chain is built from TRBV7-9 and TRBJ2-3; TRBD1 agrees at 8 bases. Germline lookup yields CDR1 SEHNR and CDR2 FQNEAQ (reference sequence). CDR3 length equals 15 residues. V gave up 8 bases and J gave up 4 bases; unmatched junction bases: 11. The CDR3 here is CASYNTGGRADTQYF. The CDR3 DNA reads as TGTGCCAGCTACAACACAGGGGGTCGGGCAGATACGCAGTATTTT. The whole variable domain, remainder taken from reference TRBV7-9 and TRBJ2-3, is DTGVSQNPRHKITKRGQNVTFRCDPISEHNRLYWYRQTLGQGPEFLTYFQNEAQLEKSRLLSDRFSAERPKGSFSTLEIQRTEQGDSAMYLCASYNTGGRADTQYFGPGTRLTVL.

The table lists this clone with a count of one. In nucleotides, the CDR3 is TGTGCCAGCAGTCAGGATCAGCCCCAGCATTTT. As protein: CASSQDQPQHF. The rearrangement uses TRBV28 and TRBJ1-5; D gene uncertain. Between the trimmed V and J ends, which lost 5 bases and 5 bases, there was a span of 4 bases. From germline, CDR1 is MDHEN and CDR2 SYDVKM. The length of the CDR3 is 11 residues.

The chain links TRBV28 to TRBJ2-5; D unresolved. V was trimmed by 3 bases and J by 7 bases, leaving 9 bases between them. Looked up from germline, CDR1 is MDHEN and CDR2 is SYDVKM. The CDR3 runs to 12 residues. The CDR3 DNA follows: TGTGCCAGCAGTTTCGATAGCCGGACCCAGTACTTC. Amino acids: CASSFDSRTQYF.

In this sample, this clone turned up a few times. The CDR3 sequence: CASGLGLAGLDEQFF. The DNA for the CDR3 is TGTGCTAGTGGTTTGGGACTAGCGGGATTGGATGAGCAGTTCTTC. The chain recombines TRBV12-5 with TRBJ2-1; 11 nucleotides agree with TRBD2. The CDR3 extends over 15 amino acids. CDR1 is LGHNT, CDR2 FRNRAP, per germline. The ends lost 1 base at V and 8 bases at J; junction bases unmatched: 4.

Only a few counts were recorded for this clone. The sample has other DNA sequences that encode this CDR3 too. The chain recombines TRBV29-1 with TRBJ1-1; no definite D call. Germline V CDR1 and CDR2: SQVTM, ANQGSEA. V gave up 4 bases and J gave up 4 bases, with 7 bases separating them. This CDR3 spans 11 amino acids. CDR3 sequence: CSVVGFTEAFF. CDR3 DNA sequence: TGCAGCGTTGTGGGTTTCACTGAAGCTTTCTTT.

The genes are TRBV29-1 and TRBJ2-5, with 7 bases identical to TRBD1. Looked up from germline, CDR1 is SQVTM and CDR2 is ANQGSEA. Trimming cost V 5 bases and J 5 bases; bases outside gene matches: 14. The CDR3 has 15 amino acids. The CDR3 coding sequence is TGCAGCGTTAGGACCTACAGGGGAAGGACGGAGACCCAGTACTTC. It translates to CSVRTYRGRTETQYF. The variable domain in full, with the rest retrieved from reference TRBV29-1 and TRBJ2-5, is SAVISQKPSRDICQRGTSLTIQCQVDSQVTMMFWYRQQPGQSLTLIATANQGSEATYESGFVIDKFPISRPNLTFSTLTVSNMSPEDSSIYLCSVRTYRGRTETQYFGPGTRLLVL.